Listed here are 22 T cell receptor beta chains from one sample, sequenced in a study of Ad26.COV2.S vaccination and SARS-CoV-2 variants (dated by TCRdb to the early 2020s). The method behind the library was the immunoSEQ multiplex PCR assay. Sourced from immuneACCESS, this table was stored by TCRdb with only in-frame sequences that have V and J called. A share of the clones is absent; for the studies checked, an unresolved V gene accounts for under half, and the remainder has no known explanation. Across this sample there are 400,000 or so clones, with approximately 91% seen only once. The ten largest clones take up about 3.6% of the sample. The sample's treatment or condition label is to be understood as: around 19 received Ad26.COV2.S at low or high dose, single or two shots; about 5 received placebo; per-sample allocation not given. For vaccine and placebo recipients, the sequenced repertoires came from samples collected on day 63 after the first injection.

The sample in question was peripheral blood, obtained in a trial of Ad26.COV2.S vaccine versus placebo. Receptor source: a person aged 18-60 years who received the Ad26.COV2.S COVID-19 vaccine or a placebo.

The chain links TRBV20-1 to TRBJ1-1, with TRBD1 matching over 7 bases. Germline CDR1 reads DFQATT; CDR2 reads SNEGSKA (reference sequence). V shed 7 bases, J shed 9 bases, and the junction held 8 bases outside the gene matches. The length of the CDR3 is 11 residues. The chain's CDR3 is CSVRIQGKAFF. In DNA form, the CDR3 reads TGCAGTGTTCGGATACAGGGGAAAGCTTTCTTT.

V usage is TRBV11-2 and J usage is TRBJ1-3; 9 bases match TRBD1. This CDR3 has 14 residues. The ends lost 6 bases at V and 3 bases at J; junction bases unmatched: 3. The germline CDR1 and CDR2 sequences are SGHAT and FQNNGV. The DNA of the CDR3 is TGTGCCAGCAGGAGGACAGGGGTTGGAAACACCATATATTTT. It translates to CASRRTGVGNTIYF. Filled out from reference TRBV11-2 and TRBJ1-3, the complete variable domain reads EAGVAQSPRYKIIEKRQSVAFWCNPISGHATLYWYQQILGQGPKLLIQFQNNGVVDDSQLPKDRFSAERLKGVDSTLKIQPAKLEDSAVYLCASRRTGVGNTIYFGEGSWLTVV.

The V gene is TRBV10-3, the J gene TRBJ2-1; 10 bases line up with TRBD2. Germline loops: CDR1 ENHRY, CDR2 SYGVKD. V shed 6 bases and J 7 bases; nucleotides not matched to a gene: 3. This CDR3 is 13 amino acids long. The CDR3 reads CAIRASGGNEQFF. The CDR3 nucleotides read TGTGCCATCAGGGCTAGCGGGGGTAATGAGCAGTTCTTC.

As regards this clone: No DNA is shown, since the ends of the CDR3 on it are uncertain; the CDR3 is the one TCRdb lists. The chain combines TRBV12-2 with TRBJ1-2; the table's TRBD1 call for D was not verified on the DNA. TRBV12-2 represents a pseudogene. The CDR3 is 22 amino acids long, termini counted. The CDR3 is CASRSLPPGVWGQGACSYGYTF.

The CDR3 sequence is CASSTSGTGSSYNSPLHF. CDR3 DNA: TGTGCCAGTAGTACCTCAGGGACAGGGAGCTCCTATAATTCACCCCTCCACTTT. The genes are TRBV19 and TRBJ1-6; 9 bases line up with TRBD1. CDR1 LNHDA and CDR2 SQIVND come from the germline V gene (reference sequence). The CDR3 contains 18 residues. V shed 4 bases, J shed 0 bases, and the junction held 7 bases outside the gene matches. The full variable domain, in which reference TRBV19 and TRBJ1-6 provide the parts outside the CDR3, is DGGITQSPKYLFRKEGQNVTLSCEQNLNHDAMYWYRQDPGQGLRLIYYSQIVNDFQKGDIAEGYSVSREKKESFPLTVTSAQKNPTAFYLCASSTSGTGSSYNSPLHFGNGTRLTVT.

This clone occurred once. The same CDR3 arises from other DNA sequences in this sample as well. The chain couples TRBV18 to TRBJ1-6; D remains unclear. The CDR3 is 12 residues long. Trimming removed 0 bases at V and 8 bases at J, with 2 bases between. Germline assignment: CDR1 KGHSH and CDR2 LQKENI. The CDR3 DNA follows: TGTGCCAGCTCACCACCGGATTCACCCCTCCACTTT. Translation: CASSPPDSPLHF.

This clone occurred once. The gene calls are TRBV7-9 and TRBJ2-7; D gene unclear. From germline, CDR1 is SEHNR and CDR2 FQNEAQ (reference sequence). V shed 1 base and J shed 0 bases, with 7 bases lying between them. This CDR3 has 14 amino acids. The chain's CDR3 is CASSLGGNSYEQYF. The CDR3 nucleotides are TGTGCCAGCAGCTTAGGGGGAAACTCCTACGAGCAGTACTTC.

This chain joins TRBV5-1 and TRBJ2-5, with D perhaps matching TRBD1 (5 bases). CDR3 length: 17 residues. Germline V gives CDR1 SGHRS, CDR2 YFSETQ. The V and J ends lost 0 bases and 5 bases respectively, with 20 bases between them. This CDR3 reads CASSLALGDVGEETQYF. The CDR3 DNA reads as TGCGCCAGCAGCTTGGCCTTAGGGGATGTGGGTGAGGAGACCCAGTACTTC.

This sequence joins TRBV29-1 and TRBJ2-1; 7 positions agree with TRBD2. This CDR3 is 13 amino acids long. Germline V lookup: CDR1 SQVTM, CDR2 ANQGSEA. V lost 4 bases, J lost 9 bases, and 9 bases stayed unmatched. In nucleotides, the CDR3 is TGCAGCGTTGCCCCCGGGCCTAGCGGTGAGCAGTTCTTC. It yields the protein CSVAPGPSGEQFF.

CDR3 protein: CASSLRGANYNEQFF. The CDR3 coding sequence is TGTGCCAGCAGCTTACGGGGGGCGAATTACAATGAGCAGTTCTTC. This chain links TRBV11-3 with TRBJ2-1; the D gene is possibly TRBD2 (7 bases). The CDR3 is made up of 15 amino acids. Germline CDR1 is SGHNT and CDR2 is YENEEA. Trimming took 2 bases from V and 4 from J, leaving 12 bases between them.

The genes are TRBV28 and TRBJ1-5; D gene ambiguous. The germline CDR1 and CDR2 sequences are MDHEN and SYDVKM. This CDR3 has 16 residues. V was shortened by 1 base and J by 2 bases, with 12 bases between the two germline ends. In DNA, the CDR3 is TGTGCCAGCAGTTTATCACCGAGGCTTGGCAATCAGCCCCAGCATTTT. Encoded protein: CASSLSPRLGNQPQHF.

This chain links TRBV6-5 with TRBJ1-2, with D maybe TRBD1 (6 bases). The CDR3 has 15 residues. Trimming stripped 2 bases from V and 2 bases from J, with 12 bases between. CDR1 is MNHEY, CDR2 SVGAGI, per germline. CDR3 sequence reads: CASSYRPDRNYGYTF. DNA for the CDR3: TGTGCCAGCAGTTACCGTCCGGACAGAAACTATGGCTACACCTTC.

The chain couples TRBV29-1 to TRBJ2-5; the match to TRBD1 covers 7 bases. Germline V gene lookup returns CDR1 SQVTM and CDR2 ANQGSEA. V shed 2 bases, J shed 4 bases, and the junction held 10 bases outside the gene matches. The CDR3 extends over 15 amino acids. As DNA, the CDR3 is TGCAGCGTTGAACTCACACAGGGGCTCCGAGAGACCCAGTACTTC. It specifies CSVELTQGLRETQYF.

This sequence joins TRBV12-5 and TRBJ2-7, with no clear D. From germline, CDR1 is LGHNT and CDR2 FRNRAP. V gave up 0 bases and J gave up 0 bases, with 9 bases separating them. The length of the CDR3 is 15 residues. The CDR3 spells CASGLVRLSSYEQYF. DNA of the CDR3: TGTGCTAGTGGTTTGGTACGGCTGAGCTCCTACGAGCAGTACTTC.

The chain links TRBV6-5 to TRBJ1-6; TRBD1 matches 7 bases. The CDR3 spans 14 residues. Per germline, CDR1 MNHEY and CDR2 SVGAGI. V lost 6 bases, J lost 10 bases, and 9 bases stayed unmatched. CDR3 amino acids: CASSPDREYSPLHF. The CDR3 DNA reads as TGTGCCAGCAGCCCAGACAGGGAGTACTCACCCCTCCACTTT.

V usage is TRBV10-3 and J usage is TRBJ2-4; D may be TRBD1 (5 bases). Germline V gene lookup returns CDR1 ENHRY and CDR2 SYGVKD. Deletions cut 6 bases from V and 7 bases from J, with 13 bases between. The CDR3 extends over 13 amino acids. The CDR3 loop is CAIRDTQQNIQYF. CDR3 DNA sequence: TGTGCCATCAGGGACACCCAACAGAACATTCAGTACTTC.

The chain couples TRBV6-4 to TRBJ1-5; D remains unclear. Germline V gene data show CDR1 as MRHNA and CDR2 as SNTAGT. This CDR3 spans 13 amino acids. V lost 2 bases, J lost 3 bases, and 5 bases lay in between. CDR3 nucleotide sequence: TGTGCCAGCAGTGACGGGGACAATCAGCCCCAGCATTTT. Amino acid sequence: CASSDGDNQPQHF.

This chain uses TRBV15 with TRBJ2-4, with 9 bases aligning to TRBD2. The J segment lost 5 bases and the V segment lost 3 bases, leaving 8 bases of the junction unmatched. The V gene's germline CDR1 is LNHNV and CDR2 YYDKDF (reference sequence). CDR3 length: 16 residues. CDR3: CATSSQASGVQNIQYF. As DNA, the CDR3 is TGTGCCACCAGCAGTCAAGCTAGCGGGGTTCAAAACATTCAGTACTTC.

This clone was seen a handful of times. This chain connects TRBV24-1 to TRBJ1-5, with D tentatively TRBD1 (5 bases). Trimming left V 7 bases short and J 7 bases short, with 19 bases between. This CDR3 contains 15 residues. The germline gives CDR1 KGHDR, CDR2 SFDVKD. The CDR3 DNA reads TGTGCCACCAGCGGGGGGGGGACGCAGTGGCAGCCCCAGCATTTT. It yields the protein CATSGGGTQWQPQHF.

The chain uses TRBV6-5 and TRBJ1-2; 7 bases line up with TRBD1. Germline V gene lookup returns CDR1 MNHEY and CDR2 SVGAGI. V trimming: 6 bases; J trimming: 8 bases; junction bases outside the gene matches: 12. The length of the CDR3 is 14 residues. CDR3 coding DNA: TGTGCCAGCAGCGCTATTAAGGACAGGCGGGGCTACACCTTC. Encoded protein: CASSAIKDRRGYTF.

V is TRBV15 and J is TRBJ2-2; D is unresolved. This CDR3 is built from 15 residues. Germline lookup yields CDR1 LNHNV and CDR2 YYDKDF (reference sequence). Between the trimmed V and J ends, which lost 0 bases and 3 bases, there was a span of 8 bases. CDR3 protein: CATSRDLGYTGELFF. The CDR3 nucleotides read TGTGCCACCAGCAGAGATCTGGGGTACACCGGGGAGCTGTTTTTT.

V gene TRBV7-2 combines with J gene TRBJ1-1, with a tentative D call TRBD1 (6 bases). The CDR3 length is 18 residues. V was shortened by 4 bases and J by 4 bases, with 25 bases between the two germline ends. Germline values: CDR1 SGHTA, CDR2 FQGNSA. The DNA of the CDR3 is TGTGCCAGCAGCTCAGAATTTTGGACAGCCTTGGGAGGCACTGAAGCTTTCTTT. Its translation: CASSSEFWTALGGTEAFF.